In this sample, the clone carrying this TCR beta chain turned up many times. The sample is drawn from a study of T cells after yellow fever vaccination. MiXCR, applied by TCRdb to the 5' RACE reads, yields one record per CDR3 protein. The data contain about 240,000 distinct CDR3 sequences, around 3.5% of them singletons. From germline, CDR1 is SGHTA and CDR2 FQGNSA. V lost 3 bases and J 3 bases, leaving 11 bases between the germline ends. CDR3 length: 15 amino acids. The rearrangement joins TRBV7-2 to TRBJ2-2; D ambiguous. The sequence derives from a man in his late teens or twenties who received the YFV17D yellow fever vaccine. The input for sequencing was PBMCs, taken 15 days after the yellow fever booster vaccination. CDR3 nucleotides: TGTGCCAGCAGCTTCCGAGACATTCACACCGGGGAGCTGTTTTTT. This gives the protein CASSFRDIHTGELFF.